This T cell receptor beta chain was obtained from a study of beta chain features in type 1 diabetes. The study's findings and limits: Naive, central memory and Treg TCRB repertoires appeared more alike in patients than in healthy donors. Type 1 diabetes patients had TCRB CDR3s that were shorter (moderately but significantly so) in all four CD4+ subsets.

Of the isolated RNA, all was reverse transcribed, and so the sequenced material was expressed TCRB transcripts. Profiling relied on immunoSEQ multiplex PCR, and the TCRdb table lists in-frame clones only, not all of them. The table has about 150,000 clones, around 8% seen once. Each sorted population was over 98% pure. In its sample, this clone was seen many times. Its antigen remains unidentified. The CDR3 is 17 amino acids. Germline V gene sequence: CDR1 SGHTA, CDR2 FQGNSA. The V gene end was trimmed by 3 bases and the J gene end by 4 bases; junction bases not matched to a gene: 13. This sequence originates from a man aged 18 to 30 in good health. This chain joins TRBV7-2 and TRBJ1-2, with 8 bases matching TRBD1. The specimen sequenced was central memory CD4+ T cells from blood. In nucleotides, the CDR3 is TGTGCCAGCAGCTTGGAACCCGCAGGGGGCCTCAGCTATGGCTACACCTTC. Its translation: CASSLEPAGGLSYGYTF.